This TCR beta chain was found in a study of blood T cell repertoires in COVID-19. Clones were sequenced by immunoSEQ multiplex PCR, and TCRdb holds only the in-frame ones, with some missing. The sample shows about 260,000 clones, 70% to 90% of them seen only once. The table lists this clone with a few counts. Between the trimmed V and J ends, which lost 6 bases and 0 bases, there was a span of 17 bases. Per germline, CDR1 KGHSH and CDR2 LQKENI. CDR3 length: 16 residues. All enrollees were roughly 18 to 100 years old and from about 25 US areas. The study recruited exposed participants who had met a COVID-19 case within 2 weeks before entry.

The receptor's source is a man aged 50 to 59 who had been exposed to COVID-19. This sequence joins TRBV18 and TRBJ1-2; weak D call: TRBD1 (6 bases). The sequenced material came from PBMCs or T cells enriched from blood (not recorded which). The CDR3 coding sequence is TGTGCCAGCTCCACTTCGGACAGTTCCTCTAACTATGGCTACACCTTC. Amino acids: CASSTSDSSSNYGYTF.